One and the same sample provided the 20 T cell receptor beta chains below, sequenced in a study of Ad26.COV2.S vaccination and SARS-CoV-2 variants. Treatment described: roughly 19 received Ad26.COV2.S at low or high dose, single or two shots; 5 received placebo; per-sample allocation not given. Each sample was drawn 63 days after the first injection (of vaccine or placebo). Only in-frame clones appear in the TCRdb table, and some are missing; sequencing was by immunoSEQ multiplex PCR. The sample contains around 250,000 clones, approximately 90% of which appear only once. Sample: peripheral blood, taken in a trial of Ad26.COV2.S vaccine versus placebo. The source is a person aged 18-60 years who received the Ad26.COV2.S COVID-19 vaccine or a placebo.

The chain links TRBV2 to TRBJ2-2; either TRBD1 or TRBD2 may fit D (5 bases each). Trimming removed 6 bases at V and 4 bases at J, with 9 bases between. The CDR3 extends over 13 amino acids. From germline, CDR1 is SNHLY and CDR2 FYNNEI. CDR3 sequence: CASRGTTTGELFF. The CDR3 DNA sequence: TGTGCCAGCAGGGGGACGACCACCGGGGAGCTGTTTTTT. Supplemented by reference TRBV2 and TRBJ2-2, the full variable domain reads EPEVTQTPSHQVTQMGQEVILRCVPISNHLYFYWYRQILGQKVEFLVSFYNNEISEKSEIFDDQFSVERPDGSNFTLKIRSTKLEDSAMYFCASRGTTTGELFFGEGSRLTVL.

The chain is built from TRBV20-1 and TRBJ1-6; D is uncertain. The CDR3 consists of 16 residues. V lost 3 bases, J lost 7 bases, and 19 bases lay in between. The V gene's germline CDR1 is DFQATT and CDR2 SNEGSKA (reference sequence). The CDR3 DNA is TGCAGTGCTAGTCCCCAAGGCGCCGGAGGAAATTCACCCCTCCACTTT. Translating gives CSASPQGAGGNSPLHF.

The gene calls are TRBV11-3 and TRBJ2-3; D might be TRBD1 (5 bases). CDR1 SGHNT and CDR2 YENEEA come from the germline V gene. Trimming left V 8 bases short and J 0 bases short, with 9 bases between. This CDR3 has 13 residues. CDR3 protein: CASPRASTDTQYF. Here the CDR3 DNA reads TGTGCCAGCCCCAGGGCTAGCACAGATACGCAGTATTTT. The variable domain in full, with the rest retrieved from reference TRBV11-3 and TRBJ2-3, is EAGVVQSPRYKIIEKKQPVAFWCNPISGHNTLYWYLQNLGQGPELLIRYENEEAVDDSQLPKDRFSAERLKGVDSTLKIQPAELGDSAVYLCASPRASTDTQYFGPGTRLTVL.

This clone showed up just a few times. Written as DNA, the CDR3 is TGTGCCAGCAGCCCCGTAGCGGATCTTTACGAGCAGTACGTC. Its protein is CASSPVADLYEQYV. The chain couples TRBV7-7 to TRBJ2-7, with D tentatively TRBD2 (6 bases). Trimming pared 5 bases from V and 4 bases from J, leaving 15 bases between. The CDR3 loop spans 14 amino acids. Germline V CDR1 and CDR2: SSHAT, FNYEAQ (reference sequence).

The J gene is TRBJ2-7, the V gene TRBV9; D is possibly TRBD1 (7 bases). The germline CDR1 and CDR2 sequences are SGDLS and YYNGEE. The V and J ends lost 4 bases and 1 base respectively, with 12 bases between them. This CDR3 has 14 amino acids. DNA of the CDR3: TGTGCCAGCAGCAAACAGGGGACTTCCTACGAGCAGTACTTC. Its translation: CASSKQGTSYEQYF.

This chain links TRBV5-4 with TRBJ2-4; TRBD1 is a possible D gene (6 bases). Germline CDR1 and CDR2: SGHNT and YYREEE (reference sequence). With 3 bases removed from V and 0 bases from J, the gap between germline ends came to 16 bases. This CDR3 is built from 17 residues. For the CDR3, the DNA is TGTGCCAGCAGCTCGTATGGGCAGGGGCTAGCCAAAAACATTCAGTACTTC. Translating gives CASSSYGQGLAKNIQYF.

The V call is TRBV7-3, the J call TRBJ2-3; D unresolved. Germline V gives CDR1 SGHTA, CDR2 FQGTGA. V gave up 3 bases and J gave up 4 bases, with 11 bases separating them. This CDR3 comprises 14 residues. DNA for the CDR3: TGTGCCAGCAGCTTCACAGCGATTCCAGATACGCAGTATTTT. The encoded protein is CASSFTAIPDTQYF.

This clone was found once. V is TRBV27 and J is TRBJ2-5; a possible D gene is TRBD2 (5 bases). The CDR3 has 13 amino acids. Trimming shortened V by 3 bases and J by 7 bases, and 12 bases separated the two germline ends. Germline values: CDR1 MNHEY, CDR2 SMNVEV (reference sequence). CDR3 amino acids: CASSFGLKATQYF. CDR3 coding DNA: TGTGCCAGCAGTTTCGGACTGAAAGCGACCCAGTACTTC.

The rearrangement joins TRBV5-1 to TRBJ2-1; the match to TRBD2 covers 7 bases. The CDR3 has 16 residues. Per the germline V gene, CDR1 is SGHRS and CDR2 is YFSETQ. The V and J ends lost 2 bases and 0 bases, in that order; junction bases with no gene match: 5. The CDR3 loop reads CASSLARGSSYNEQFF. The CDR3, as DNA: TGCGCCAGCAGCTTAGCGCGGGGGAGCTCCTACAATGAGCAGTTCTTC.

This chain links TRBV19 with TRBJ1-5, with TRBD1 identical over 7 bases. The CDR3 contains 14 residues. CDR1 is LNHDA, CDR2 SQIVND, per germline (reference sequence). V was clipped by 9 bases and J by 2 bases; unmatched bases: 7. CDR3 residues: CASKTGRGNQPQHF. In nucleotides, the CDR3 is TGTGCCAGCAAGACAGGGCGGGGCAATCAGCCCCAGCATTTT.

The V call is TRBV11-2, the J call TRBJ2-1; 9 positions match TRBD2. The CDR3 runs to 16 residues. With V trimmed by 5 bases and J by 4 bases, 9 bases remained unmatched. From germline, CDR1 is SGHAT and CDR2 FQNNGV. The CDR3 region is CASSTFSGSKYNEQFF. The CDR3 DNA sequence: TGTGCCAGCAGCACATTTAGCGGGAGTAAATACAATGAGCAGTTCTTC.

The chain recombines TRBV16 with TRBJ2-5, with no clear D. The CDR3 totals 14 residues. V lost 0 bases and J lost 2, with 7 bases in between. The V gene's germline CDR1 is KGHSY and CDR2 FQNENV. The CDR3 protein is CASSQSGGQETQYF. DNA of the CDR3: TGTGCCAGCAGCCAATCGGGTGGGCAAGAGACCCAGTACTTC.

This chain joins TRBV9 and TRBJ1-1, with D perhaps TRBD1 (5 bases). V shed 3 bases and J shed 0 bases, with 15 bases lying between them. CDR1 is SGDLS and CDR2 is YYNGEE in the germline V gene. The CDR3 is 16 amino acids. The chain's CDR3 is CASSDGQIHMNTEAFF. CDR3 nucleotides: TGTGCCAGCAGCGACGGACAAATTCACATGAACACTGAAGCTTTCTTT.

The chain has TRBV6-2 or TRBV6-3 and TRBJ2-1, with D perhaps TRBD1 or TRBD2 (5 bases each). The length of the CDR3 is 16 residues. The germline CDR1 and CDR2 sequences are MNHEY and SVGEGT. The germline V and J ends were trimmed by 4 bases and 0 bases, with 13 bases remaining between them. CDR3 region: CASSLNWGSSYNEQFF. Here the CDR3 DNA reads TGTGCCAGCAGTTTAAATTGGGGGAGCTCCTACAATGAGCAGTTCTTC.

The V and J genes are TRBV9 and TRBJ2-3, with 11 bases aligning to TRBD2. The junction had 4 bases not matched to a gene; V was cut back by 0 bases and J by 4 bases. Looked up from germline, CDR1 is SGDLS and CDR2 is YYNGEE. CDR3 length equals 16 residues. CDR3 sequence reads: CASSVDIAGGSDTQYF. The CDR3 DNA sequence: TGTGCCAGCAGCGTAGATATAGCGGGAGGGTCAGATACGCAGTATTTT.

The chain carries TRBV5-1 and TRBJ2-5, with 8 bases aligning to TRBD1. Germline V lookup: CDR1 SGHRS, CDR2 YFSETQ. CDR3 length: 16 residues. Trimming cost V 2 bases and J 7 bases; bases outside gene matches: 13. CDR3 protein: CASSFNQGAVGGTQYF. The CDR3 DNA is TGCGCCAGCAGCTTTAATCAGGGGGCTGTAGGTGGGACCCAGTACTTC.

The genes are TRBV6-5 and TRBJ1-2; D might be TRBD1 (5 bases). CDR3 length: 12 amino acids. Germline CDR1 MNHEY, CDR2 SVGAGI. With 6 bases removed from V and 4 bases from J, the gap between germline ends came to 9 bases. The CDR3 region has the DNA TGTGCCAGCAGCAAGCAGGGCTATGGCTACACCTTC. Amino acids: CASSKQGYGYTF.

Only one count was recorded for this clone. This chain connects TRBV3-1 (or the pseudogene TRBV3-2) to TRBJ2-7; 7 nucleotides match TRBD1. The ends lost 5 bases at V and 0 bases at J; junction bases unmatched: 10. Germline assignment: CDR1 LGHDT and CDR2 YNNKEL (reference sequence). The CDR3 runs to 16 residues. The CDR3 loop reads CASSSRMTGISYEQYF. The CDR3 DNA reads as TGTGCCAGCAGCTCCCGGATGACAGGGATCTCCTACGAGCAGTACTTC.

V gene TRBV7-3 combines with J gene TRBJ2-1, with 8 bases fitting TRBD2. The CDR3 length is 16 residues. Germline V gene sequence: CDR1 SGHTA, CDR2 FQGTGA. The V segment lost 4 bases and the J segment 6 bases; nucleotides outside the gene matches: 11. CDR3 region: CASSSPLSGVANEQFF. CDR3 bases: TGTGCCAGCAGCTCGCCCCTTAGCGGGGTTGCCAATGAGCAGTTCTTC. The full variable domain, its missing parts supplied by reference TRBV7-3 and TRBJ2-1, is GAGVSQTPSNKVTEKGKYVELRCDPISGHTALYWYRQSLGQGPEFLIYFQGTGAADDSGLPNDRFFAVRPEGSVSTLKIQRTERGDSAVYLCASSSPLSGVANEQFFGPGTRLTVL.

V is TRBV19 and J is TRBJ2-1, with 9 bases fitting TRBD1. CDR3 length equals 15 residues. CDR1 and CDR2 (germline): LNHDA, SQIVND (reference sequence). Trimming cost V 6 bases and J 3 bases; bases outside gene matches: 6. As DNA, the CDR3 is TGTGCCAGTAGACCGGACAGGGGCTACTACAATGAGCAGTTCTTC. It yields the protein CASRPDRGYYNEQFF.